A selection of T cell receptor beta chains follows, all from one sample in a study of OX40 agonist ivuxolimab in advanced cancers. The method was immunoSEQ multiplex PCR; TCRdb's version includes in-frame clones alone and lacks a portion of them. The data contain 70,000 to 90,000 clones, about 89% of them singletons. Sequencing used CD4+ or CD8+ T cells sorted from blood, obtained in a trial of the OX40 agonist ivuxolimab. These receptors were obtained from an adult with an advanced solid tumor such as melanoma, head and neck, liver or kidney cancer. Both conserved end residues are part of each CDR3. Each record gives: D gene, clone size, V gene, J gene, CDR3 length, CDR3 protein, CDR3 DNA. A D gene is named only where the DNA matches it firmly. Only part of the rows carry a size: once, few, many, or a class if the clone is expanded.

>-|-|TRBV30|TRBJ1-4|14
CAWSVDRSGEKLFF
TGTGCCTGGAGCGTCGACAGAAGCGGTGAAAAACTGTTTTTT
>-|-|TRBV27|TRBJ2-3|15
CASSLSISGTDTQYF
TGTGCCAGCAGTTTATCGATTAGCGGCACAGATACGCAGTATTTT
>-|-|TRBV4-2|TRBJ2-1|13
CASSQDWGDEQFF
TGTGCCAGCAGCCAAGATTGGGGGGATGAGCAGTTCTTC
>-|-|TRBV28|TRBJ1-1|14
CASRNWDLYTEAFF
TGTGCCAGCAGGAATTGGGACCTCTACACTGAAGCTTTCTTT
>TRBD1|-|TRBV9|TRBJ2-7|13
CASSAGTGNEQYF
TGTGCCAGCAGCGCCGGGACAGGGAACGAGCAGTACTTC
>TRBD2|-|TRBV7-9|TRBJ2-1|14
CASSLPSGINEQFF
TGTGCCAGCAGTCTACCTAGCGGGATCAATGAGCAGTTCTTC
>TRBD1|-|TRBV5-1|TRBJ1-4|14
CASSSDRGNEKLFF
TGCGCCAGCAGCTCGGACAGGGGGAACGAAAAACTGTTTTTT
>TRBD2|once|TRBV30|TRBJ2-1|15
CAWDPGGGYNNEQFF
TGTGCCTGGGACCCGGGAGGCGGGTATAACAATGAGCAGTTCTTC
>TRBD2|-|TRBV6-4|TRBJ2-3|14
CASSDHAGGDTQYF
TGTGCCAGCAGTGACCATGCGGGGGGAGATACGCAGTATTTT
>-|-|TRBV7-9|TRBJ1-1|16
CASSIDSGTLNTEAFF
TGTGCCAGCAGCATCGATTCCGGGACTTTGAACACTGAAGCTTTCTTT
>TRBD1|-|TRBV6-5|TRBJ2-2|16
CASSSYDRGNTGELFF
TGTGCCAGCAGTTCATACGACAGGGGAAACACCGGGGAGCTGTTTTTT
>TRBD1|-|TRBV25-1|TRBJ1-2|15
CASSSGTGAFGGYTF
TGTGCCAGCAGCTCCGGGACAGGGGCCTTTGGTGGCTACACCTTC
>-|-|TRBV4-3|TRBJ1-1|14
CASSPRVTVTEAFF
TGCGCCAGCAGCCCCCGGGTCACCGTCACTGAAGCTTTCTTT
>TRBD2|-|TRBV7-9|TRBJ2-3|16
CASSSKTSGVPDTQYF
TGTGCCAGCAGCTCCAAGACTAGCGGCGTTCCTGATACGCAGTATTTT
>-|-|TRBV11-2|TRBJ2-4|15
CASSLDGAEKNIQYF
TGTGCCAGCAGCTTAGATGGGGCGGAGAAAAACATTCAGTACTTC
>-|once|TRBV5-4|TRBJ2-3|14
CASSSTSPYDTQYF
TGTGCCAGCAGCTCGACTAGTCCCTATGATACGCAGTATTTT
>-|-|TRBV6-5|TRBJ2-1|11
CASSASDEQFF
TGTGCCAGCAGTGCTAGTGATGAGCAGTTCTTC